This is a list of T cell receptor beta chains from one sample in a study of shared clonotypes between healthy human individuals. TCRdb keeps only in-frame clones here, not all; method: immunoSEQ multiplex PCR. The sample includes fewer than 850,000 clones, around 72% of them seen just once. Sequenced sample: memory CD4+ T cells sorted from blood. These receptors all stem from a woman in her twenties or thirties in good health. Both conserved end residues are part of each CDR3.

j_gene | v_gene | CDR3aa
TRBJ2-7 | TRBV2 | CASRNSAYEQYF
TRBJ2-7 | TRBV4-1 | CASSQVSGSSYEQYF
TRBJ1-5 | TRBV27 | CASSPEYRGVGNQPQHF
TRBJ2-2 | TRBV6-4 | CASSEDRVTGELFF
TRBJ2-1 | TRBV27 | CASKGASSYNEQFF
TRBJ1-5 | TRBV10-1 | CASTRGGTEGNQPQHF
TRBJ1-4 | TRBV5-1 | CASRQGQGRSGPFLPVGEKLFF
TRBJ2-2 | TRBV5-6 | CASSLAPSANTGELFF
TRBJ2-7 | TRBV9 | CASSAHSSGSSYEQYF
TRBJ2-1 | TRBV28 | CASTPGTESSYNEQFF
TRBJ1-2 | TRBV9 | CASSVAGTRGYGYTF
TRBJ1-5 | TRBV2 | CASSLEGHRNQPQHF
TRBJ1-5 | TRBV28 | CASRGTGRARGAQHF
TRBJ1-4 | TRBV7-6 | CASRGIRGATNEKLFF
TRBJ2-7 | TRBV25-1 | CASSRTSYEQYF
TRBJ1-5 | TRBV7-2 | CASSLVGLPQHF
TRBJ1-1 | TRBV2 | CASRGGQGYAGAFF
TRBJ2-7 | TRBV7-6 | CASSLTREKTYEQYF
TRBJ2-3 | TRBV9 | CASSTGGTSTDTQYF
TRBJ2-7 | TRBV11-2 | CASKSGQGYYEQYF
TRBJ2-5 | TRBV18 | CASSRVLRAQTGGQETQYF
TRBJ2-3 | TRBV7-7 | CASSYRPGGADTQYF
TRBJ2-6 | TRBV6-5 | CASRTGSGANVLTF
TRBJ2-1 | TRBV28 | CASSEFTKNNEQFF
TRBJ1-4 | TRBV2 | CASIRDRNNEKLFF
TRBJ2-1 | TRBV2 | CASSEARLSSYNEQFF
TRBJ2-1 | TRBV4-2 | CASSQGQGKHNEQFF
TRBJ2-7 | TRBV19 | CASSIAAGASYEQYF
TRBJ2-3 | TRBV28 | CASTASVARDTQYF
TRBJ1-1 | TRBV10-2 | CASSGLGTQVSEAFF
TRBJ2-3 | TRBV29-1 | CSCERGQGYTDTQYF
TRBJ2-5 | TRBV6-5 | CASSYGGQETQYF
TRBJ1-4 | TRBV6-6 | CASSYSGQGWVF
TRBJ2-1 | TRBV4-1 | CASSQGPGRTYNEQFF
TRBJ1-2 | TRBV7-9 | CASSLGGGRWSTYGYTF
TRBJ2-7 | TRBV19 | CASSIRPGLAGGAAYEQYF
TRBJ2-7 | TRBV10-1 | CASSEVQVSYEQYF
TRBJ2-3 | TRBV28 | CASSTPGAGGDTQYF
TRBJ1-3 | TRBV4-1 | CASSQDQGNTIYF
TRBJ2-2 | TRBV9 | CASSVAWGTSPENTGELFF
TRBJ1-2 | TRBV10-3 | CAISESIQPGTGPNYGYTF
TRBJ2-2 | TRBV23-1 | CASSQKQVNTGELFF
TRBJ1-2 | TRBV4-1 | CASSHFGRTREQNYGYTF
TRBJ2-1 | TRBV7-2 | CASSQGIRQFF
TRBJ1-5 | TRBV28 | CASRGWYSNQPQHF
TRBJ1-2 | TRBV20-1 | CSAIRNAGYTF
TRBJ2-1 | TRBV28 | CASSGAIYNEQFF
TRBJ2-6 | TRBV5-1 | CASSRDTLAGANVLTF
TRBJ2-7 | TRBV18 | CASSPKWNTGYEQYF
TRBJ2-5 | TRBV25-1 | CAIGTATSGTETQYF
TRBJ2-2 | TRBV27 | CATRIQNTGELFF